The clone carrying this TCR beta chain occurred a few times. Its antigen is not known. TCRdb re-called the PCR reads with MiXCR, one entry per CDR3 protein. The repertoire holds roughly 22,000 distinct CDR3 sequences, about three fifths seen once, with 0.8% to 1% in the top ten. CDR1 and CDR2 (germline): MNHNS, SASEGT. Trimming left V 3 bases short and J 3 bases short, with 12 bases between. This CDR3 spans 14 amino acids. This sample was included in a study of vaccination and CD4 T cells after COVID-19. Study in general: Each participant underwent a two-dose regimen of either the BNT162b2 or the mRNA-1273 vaccine. Findings of the study overall: SARS-CoV-2-reactive clonotype medians increased from around 19 to 38, not significantly.

The clonotype was recovered from a human donor who had recovered from COVID-19. This sequence joins TRBV6-1 and TRBJ2-7, with D possibly matching TRBD1 (6 bases). Sequencing was performed on CD4+ T cells from blood, taken before SARS-CoV-2 vaccination. The CDR3 spells CASSDGRGFYEQYF. In DNA form, the CDR3 reads TGTGCCAGCAGTGATGGCAGGGGATTCTACGAGCAGTACTTC.